These 30 T cell receptor beta chains share one sample of origin, sequenced in a study of chemoradiotherapy in HPV16-positive cancers. Profiling relied on immunoSEQ multiplex PCR, and the TCRdb table lists in-frame clones only, not all of them. The sample holds fewer than 6,000 clones, 90% to 95% seen once. This material consisted of tumor tissue, taken from a patient who underwent chemoradiotherapy. The origin of the receptors is a human donor with HPV-associated anogenital cancer.

V and J are TRBV6-1 and TRBJ1-5; D is unclear. V was clipped by 8 bases and J by 5 bases, with 13 bases between them. CDR3 length equals 13 residues. Looked up from germline, CDR1 is MNHNS and CDR2 is SASEGT. For the CDR3, the DNA is TGTGCCAGCTCGGGCGTAAAGGATCAGCCCCAGCATTTT. Its translation is CASSGVKDQPQHF.

The rearrangement joins TRBV11-2 to TRBJ2-7; 10 positions agree with TRBD2. The CDR3 extends over 15 amino acids. CDR1 is SGHAT and CDR2 is FQNNGV in the germline V gene. V was pared by 2 bases and J by 4 bases, with 5 bases of the junction left unmatched. The CDR3 region has the DNA TGTGCCAGCAGCTTAAGGGAGACTAGCGGGTACGAGCAGTACTTC. It specifies CASSLRETSGYEQYF.

This clone was recorded only once. The chain has TRBV14 and TRBJ1-2; 9 bases agree with TRBD1. The CDR3 consists of 15 residues. Germline-derived CDR1 and CDR2 are SGHDN and FVKESK. V lost 4 bases to trimming and J lost 2 bases; unmatched junction nucleotides: 5. The CDR3 protein is CASSRQTGGNYGYTF. The CDR3 nucleotides read TGTGCCAGCAGCCGGCAGACAGGGGGAAACTATGGCTACACCTTC.

The genes are TRBV28 and TRBJ1-1; D might be TRBD1 (5 bases). Trimming cost V 3 bases and J 4 bases, with 12 bases left between them. Germline values: CDR1 MDHEN, CDR2 SYDVKM. The CDR3 contains 14 residues. CDR3 sequence reads: CASSLIRGATEAFF. DNA for the CDR3: TGTGCCAGCAGTTTGATTAGAGGGGCCACTGAAGCTTTCTTT.

This clone has just one count. This rearrangement joins TRBV5-1 to TRBJ1-2; D is ambiguous. V dropped 4 bases and J dropped 4 bases, with 14 bases sitting between them. Germline V gives CDR1 SGHRS, CDR2 YFSETQ. The CDR3 length is 14 residues. The CDR3 loop reads CASSLTTELYGYTF. CDR3 nucleotide sequence: TGCGCCAGCAGCCTAACGACCGAGCTCTATGGCTACACCTTC.

The rearrangement uses TRBV28 and TRBJ2-1; 11 positions match TRBD1. This CDR3 comprises 16 residues. V lost 1 base and J lost 9; bases outside the gene matches: 8. Germline values: CDR1 MDHEN, CDR2 SYDVKM. As DNA, the CDR3 is TGTGCCAGCAGTTTATCCGGGACAGGGGGGCCCGGTGAGCAGTTCTTC. As protein: CASSLSGTGGPGEQFF.

The CDR3 loop is CASSPRPTDTQYF. CDR3 coding DNA: TGTGCCAGCAGCCCCCGCCCCACAGATACGCAGTATTTT. The chain joins TRBV11-2 to TRBJ2-3; D call uncertain. The CDR3 sequence is 13 residues long. Trimming removed 5 bases from V and 2 bases from J, with 8 bases in between. Looked up from germline, CDR1 is SGHAT and CDR2 is FQNNGV.

V usage is TRBV28 and J usage is TRBJ1-1, with D perhaps matching TRBD1 (6 bases). There are 15 residues in the CDR3. CDR1 is MDHEN and CDR2 is SYDVKM in the germline V gene. Trimming took off 4 bases at V and 2 bases at J, with 14 bases between the two ends. CDR3 bases: TGTGCCAGCAGTTCACCCGACAGGAGAAACACTGAAGCTTTCTTT. Translating gives CASSSPDRRNTEAFF. The entire variable domain, with the rest obtained from reference TRBV28 and TRBJ1-1, is as follows: DVKVTQSSRYLVKRTGEKVFLECVQDMDHENMFWYRQDPGLGLRLIYFSYDVKMKEKGDIPEGYSVSREKKERFSLILESASTNQTSMYLCASSSPDRRNTEAFFGQGTRLTVV.

This clone has a single count. The V and J genes are TRBV27 and TRBJ2-1; TRBD2 is a possible D gene (5 bases). Trimming left V 5 bases short and J 2 bases short, with 13 bases between. This CDR3 has 15 amino acids. CDR1 and CDR2 (germline): MNHEY, SMNVEV (reference sequence). The CDR3 nucleotides are TGTGCCAGCAGTACCTCTAGCTTCGCCTACAATGAGCAGTTCTTC. It specifies CASSTSSFAYNEQFF.

V and J are TRBV5-1 and TRBJ2-5; D is perhaps TRBD1 or TRBD2 (6 bases each). V gave up 6 bases and J gave up 2 bases, with 17 bases separating them. The CDR3 has 15 amino acids. CDR1 and CDR2 from the germline V gene are SGHRS and YFSETQ. CDR3 coding DNA: TGCGCCAGCAAGGGGGGTGTGGGGCCACAAGAGACCCAGTACTTC. Its translation is CASKGGVGPQETQYF.

The rearrangement joins TRBV5-4 to TRBJ1-2, with 8 nucleotides matching TRBD1. After removal of 0 bases from V and 8 bases from J, the junction contained 6 bases not matched to a gene. The CDR3 has 14 residues. In germline, CDR1 is SGHNT, CDR2 YYREEE (reference sequence). The CDR3 spells CASSLAGQGDGYTF. In DNA, the CDR3 is TGTGCCAGCAGCTTGGCCGGACAGGGTGACGGCTACACCTTC.

The V call is TRBV7-9, the J call TRBJ2-3; D might be TRBD2 (5 bases). The CDR3 covers 17 residues. Germline V CDR1 and CDR2: SEHNR, FQNEAQ (reference sequence). V lost 0 bases, J lost 0 bases, and 13 bases lay in between. This CDR3 is CASSLAEAATSTDTQYF. CDR3 nucleotide sequence: TGTGCCAGCAGCTTAGCGGAGGCAGCTACTAGCACAGATACGCAGTATTTT.

A word on this clone: One end of the junction varies from germline; a read error may be responsible. The rearrangement links TRBV4-2 to TRBJ2-7; a weak D match, TRBD2 (6 bases). Germline CDR1 and CDR2: LGHNA and YNFKEQ. This CDR3 comprises 14 residues. DNA for the CDR3: TGTGCCAGCAGCACCTCGGGACTTGACTACGGGCAGTACTTC. Translated, it gives CASSTSGLDYGQYF.

This chain links TRBV19 with TRBJ1-5; D unresolved. Germline loops: CDR1 LNHDA, CDR2 SQIVND (reference sequence). This CDR3 spans 15 amino acids. V was pared by 7 bases and J by 3 bases, with 16 bases between. CDR3 DNA sequence: TGTGCCAGTACCCCCGAAGGCTCCAACAATCAGCCCCAGCATTTT. This codes for CASTPEGSNNQPQHF.

This rearrangement joins TRBV7-9 to TRBJ2-5, with 12 nucleotides matching TRBD2. The CDR3 has 18 residues. Germline V gives CDR1 SEHNR, CDR2 FQNEAQ (reference sequence). The junction had 14 bases not matched to a gene; V was cut back by 5 bases and J by 4 bases. Here the CDR3 reads CASSPIPTSGRRRETQYF. The CDR3 nucleotides are TGTGCCAGCAGCCCGATACCGACTAGCGGGAGACGAAGAGAGACCCAGTACTTC.

The J gene is TRBJ2-3, the V gene TRBV7-9; TRBD2 matches at 12 bases. CDR3 size: 16 residues. V shed 3 bases, J shed 2 bases, and the junction held 3 bases outside the gene matches. CDR1 is SEHNR, CDR2 FQNEAQ, per germline (reference sequence). The CDR3, as DNA: TGTGCCAGCAGCTTTACTAGCGGGAGGACCACAGATACGCAGTATTTT. Protein sequence: CASSFTSGRTTDTQYF.

This chain connects TRBV5-3 to TRBJ1-5; possible D gene TRBD1, 6 bases. TRBV5-3 is given ORF status, its function remaining uncertain. This CDR3 spans 14 amino acids. With 7 bases removed from V and 5 bases from J, the gap between germline ends came to 16 bases. Here the CDR3 DNA reads TGTGCCAGATGCGGAGAGGGGGGCGATCAGCCCCAGCATTTT. This sequence encodes CARCGEGGDQPQHF.

This chain joins TRBV5-6 and TRBJ1-2; D perhaps matches TRBD1 (6 bases). Per germline, CDR1 SGHDT and CDR2 YYEEEE. Deletions cut 4 bases from V and 6 bases from J, with 19 bases between. The CDR3 contains 15 residues. The CDR3 coding sequence is TGTGCCAGCAGCCCTCAGGTACAGGGAGGCCATGGCTACACCTTC. Translating it yields CASSPQVQGGHGYTF.

The chain couples TRBV7-8 to TRBJ1-5; perhaps TRBD1 as D (5 bases). CDR1 is SGHVS, CDR2 FQNEAQ, per germline. This CDR3 is built from 17 residues. V lost 5 bases to trimming and J lost 0 bases, with 17 bases between them. The CDR3 reads CASSGLGRAYSNQPQHF. The CDR3, as DNA: TGTGCCAGCAGCGGTCTGGGCAGGGCGTATAGCAATCAGCCCCAGCATTTT.

The J gene is TRBJ2-5, the V gene TRBV27; D is undetermined. Between the trimmed V and J ends, which lost 0 bases and 5 bases, there was a span of 7 bases. Germline V gene data show CDR1 as MNHEY and CDR2 as SMNVEV (reference sequence). This CDR3 is built from 13 residues. Here the CDR3 reads CASSLSWAETQYF. CDR3 nucleotide sequence: TGTGCCAGCAGTTTATCTTGGGCGGAGACCCAGTACTTC.

The V gene is TRBV20-1, the J gene TRBJ1-1, with a weak D call TRBD1 (6 bases). The CDR3 extends over 11 amino acids. CDR1 and CDR2 (germline): DFQATT, SNEGSKA (reference sequence). V lost 4 bases and J lost 6, with 9 bases in between. In nucleotides, the CDR3 is TGCAGTGCTATACAGGGCTCTGAAGCTTTCTTT. This sequence encodes CSAIQGSEAFF.

This sequence joins TRBV7-2 and TRBJ2-7; 7 bases are a match to TRBD1. Germline CDR1 and CDR2: SGHTA and FQGNSA. The length of the CDR3 is 14 residues. V trimming: 4 bases; J trimming: 2 bases; junction bases outside the gene matches: 5. The CDR3 loop reads CASSSRQGPYEQYF. The CDR3 bases are TGTGCCAGCAGCTCCCGACAGGGCCCCTACGAGCAGTACTTC.

This chain connects TRBV2 to TRBJ2-7, with 7 bases identical to TRBD2. Germline V gives CDR1 SNHLY, CDR2 FYNNEI. V lost 6 bases and J lost 4; bases outside the gene matches: 9. This CDR3 is 14 amino acids long. CDR3 nucleotide sequence: TGTGCCAGCAGGGTTTCGGGAGGTGGGTACGAGCAGTACTTC. Its protein is CASRVSGGGYEQYF.

This clone was seen only a few times. This chain links TRBV6-4 with TRBJ2-2, with D perhaps TRBD2 (6 bases). The V end lost 5 bases, the J end lost 3 bases, and 13 bases lay between the germline ends. Germline lookup yields CDR1 MRHNA and CDR2 SNTAGT. This CDR3 is 15 amino acids long. The CDR3 sequence: CASSPNGGDTGELFF. For the CDR3, the DNA is TGTGCCAGCAGTCCCAACGGGGGAGACACCGGGGAGCTGTTTTTT.

The chain combines TRBV7-9 with TRBJ2-7; D call uncertain. Trimming removed 4 bases at V and 0 bases at J, with 10 bases between. CDR1 SEHNR and CDR2 FQNEAQ come from the germline V gene (reference sequence). This CDR3 is 14 amino acids long. This chain's CDR3 is CASSSPMASYEQYF. The CDR3, as DNA: TGTGCCAGCAGCTCTCCAATGGCCTCCTACGAGCAGTACTTC.

The chain uses TRBV27 and TRBJ2-2, with TRBD2 matching 10 bases. This CDR3 is 18 amino acids long. V gave up 2 bases and J gave up 4 bases; unmatched junction bases: 10. Germline-derived CDR1 and CDR2 are MNHEY and SMNVEV (reference sequence). The CDR3 sequence is CASSLVRGSGRVTGELFF. The CDR3 DNA is TGTGCCAGCAGTTTAGTGCGGGGAAGCGGGAGGGTCACCGGGGAGCTGTTTTTT.

The gene calls are TRBV28 and TRBJ2-1, with TRBD2 matching 14 bases. The CDR3 totals 16 residues. The V segment lost 4 bases and the J segment 8 bases; nucleotides outside the gene matches: 7. Germline-derived CDR1 and CDR2 are MDHEN and SYDVKM. Here the CDR3 reads CASSSRLAGGLDEQFF. The CDR3 coding sequence is TGTGCCAGCAGTTCCCGACTAGCGGGGGGGTTGGATGAGCAGTTCTTC. Using reference TRBV28 and TRBJ2-1 for the parts outside the CDR3, the full variable domain is DVKVTQSSRYLVKRTGEKVFLECVQDMDHENMFWYRQDPGLGLRLIYFSYDVKMKEKGDIPEGYSVSREKKERFSLILESASTNQTSMYLCASSSRLAGGLDEQFFGPGTRLTVL.

This sequence joins TRBV7-8 and TRBJ1-5, with D perhaps TRBD1 (6 bases). V shed 1 base and J shed 7 bases, with 14 bases lying between them. The CDR3 spans 15 residues. Per germline, CDR1 SGHVS and CDR2 FQNEAQ. This CDR3 is CASSLGSGARQPQHF. In DNA form, the CDR3 reads TGTGCCAGCAGCTTAGGCTCAGGGGCGCGGCAGCCCCAGCATTTT.

The count of this clone is one. This chain uses TRBV7-8 with TRBJ2-2; no firm D call. Trimming cost V 4 bases and J 0 bases, with 12 bases left between them. Germline lookup yields CDR1 SGHVS and CDR2 FQNEAQ. This CDR3 contains 16 residues. CDR3 nucleotides: TGTGCCAGCAGCTCATCGGCCAGATCGAACACCGGGGAGCTGTTTTTT. Its protein is CASSSSARSNTGELFF.

The gene calls are TRBV7-2 and TRBJ1-2; D perhaps matches TRBD1 (5 bases). The CDR3 totals 13 residues. Germline CDR1 is SGHTA and CDR2 is FQGNSA. V lost 8 bases, J lost 2 bases, and 12 bases lay in between. This CDR3 reads CASGGQLNYGYTF. CDR3 in DNA: TGTGCCAGCGGCGGACAATTAAACTATGGCTACACCTTC.